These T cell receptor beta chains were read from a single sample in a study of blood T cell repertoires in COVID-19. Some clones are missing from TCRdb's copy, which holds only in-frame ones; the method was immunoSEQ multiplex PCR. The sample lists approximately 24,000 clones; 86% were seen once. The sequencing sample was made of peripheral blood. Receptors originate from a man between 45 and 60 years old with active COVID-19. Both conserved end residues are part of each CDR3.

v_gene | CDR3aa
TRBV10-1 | CASSPNDKYEQYF
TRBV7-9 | CASSLTGGGQPQHF
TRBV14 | CASSLRTGSWSKTDTQYF
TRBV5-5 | CASSLLPQGPLAKNIQYF
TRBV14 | CASSQDYRTGYLEQYF
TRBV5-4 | CASSKGTGWSTEAFF
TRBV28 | CASSLGGLNMGYTF
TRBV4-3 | CASSQGRGYTEAFF
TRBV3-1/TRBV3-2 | CASSPLRDRARGANVLTF
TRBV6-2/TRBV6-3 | CASSYSGVFYGYTF
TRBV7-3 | CASSPRGLAGGNEQFF
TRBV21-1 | CASSTPTGGGCYEQYF
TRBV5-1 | CASTGTGWSEQYF
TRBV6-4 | CASSPTGTGGNEQFF
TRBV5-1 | CASSLVAGGPETQYF
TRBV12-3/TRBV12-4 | CASSLRETQYF
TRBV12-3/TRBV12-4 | CASSSDRENTIYF
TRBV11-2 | CASSFGTVNTEAFF
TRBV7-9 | CASSWGGPSSTDTQYF
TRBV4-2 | CASSQVLTGASNQPQHF
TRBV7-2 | CASSSFRGEQYF
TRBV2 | CASNFQAYTGELFF
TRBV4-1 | CASSGQGTEKLFF
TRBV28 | CASSLVGGSGTGELFF
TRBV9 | CASSVGGTNNEQFF
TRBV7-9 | CASSLARGNIQYF
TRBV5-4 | CASRLAGSYNEQFF
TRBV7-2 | CASSVRVSNQPQHF
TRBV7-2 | CASSMRGLTGNTIYF
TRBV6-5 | CASSSGYPGSPLHF
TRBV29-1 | CSASRGENSPLHF
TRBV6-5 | CASSYSGRGGYTF
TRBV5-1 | CASSPDEGSTQYF
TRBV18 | CASSRKGASGTEGTGELFF
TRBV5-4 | CASSSVGAGTDTQYF
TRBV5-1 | CASSVLTYNEQFF
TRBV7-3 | CASSAPGGGQFF
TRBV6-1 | CASSAYGTGDSYEQYF
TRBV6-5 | CASSYSRGTRAFF
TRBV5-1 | CASSASGDYGYTF
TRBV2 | CASSGETVNIQYF
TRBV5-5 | CASSLGGGPSHEQYF
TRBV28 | CASQADYEQYF
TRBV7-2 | CASSLQILGTEAFF
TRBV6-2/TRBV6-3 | CASSRTGTGSDEQYF
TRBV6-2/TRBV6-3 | CASSYSVRGDLEQYF
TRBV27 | CASSSLRTGFNYGYTF
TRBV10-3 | CAINPGPMDPQHF
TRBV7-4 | CASSCDPSGRSSYEQYF
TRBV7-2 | CASSPGIRIGYEQYF
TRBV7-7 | CASSGAGTSGGFHNEQFF
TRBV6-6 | CASSDTENSPLHF
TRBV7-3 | CASSPDRARTDTQYF
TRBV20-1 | CSASSWTGGRDQPQHF
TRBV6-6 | CASIPLGTGGGTEAFF
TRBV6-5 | CASRRQDEGGEQYF
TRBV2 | CASSPGQGKETEAFF
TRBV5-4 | CASSSTDVSPLHF
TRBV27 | CASSFVGIGGKAFF